A selection of T cell receptor beta chains follows, all from one sample in a study of T cell repertoires in cytomegalovirus infection. TCRdb ran MiXCR on the reads and lists one entry per CDR3 protein. The sample lists roughly 700,000 distinct CDR3 sequences, roughly 36% occurring once. The antigens for these receptors are not known. The sample was cultured PBMCs, taken from culture after CMV antigen stimulation. The receptors stem from a human donor in good health (CMV status not recorded). Some clones in this sample may be carry-over from other donors' samples. Each CDR3 is given without its conserved first and last residue. Each record gives: CDR3 length, V gene, J gene, CDR3 protein.

11	TRBV6-1	TRBJ1-1	ASPSALNTEAF
13	TRBV5-1	TRBJ2-1	ASSLWTGLYNEQF
9	TRBV29-1	TRBJ1-2	SALLVSGYT
12	TRBV6-2/TRBV6-3	TRBJ2-7	ASSYSRVSYEQY
13	TRBV2	TRBJ2-3	ASSEWDRDTDTQY
14	TRBV28	TRBJ1-3	ASRTPGQVSGNTIY
15	TRBV6-8	TRBJ2-5	ASSRGMGQGRIETQY
15	TRBV7-8	TRBJ2-1	ASSLAISWLAGNEQF
15	TRBV12-3/TRBV12-4	TRBJ2-6	ASSLALGRFGANVLT
14	TRBV6-1	TRBJ2-3	ASSEPKGWGADTQY
14	TRBV4-1	TRBJ1-2	ASSQDFGQLDGGYT
10	TRBV7-8	TRBJ2-1	ASSSSFDEQF
13	TRBV7-6	TRBJ2-7	ASSLNPGLLDEQY
14	TRBV7-9	TRBJ1-1	ASSLLGGDMNTEAF
14	TRBV9	TRBJ2-1	ASSVGGGTPYNEQF
13	TRBV7-2	TRBJ2-6	ASRGGGLGANVLT